These T cell receptor beta chains were read from a single sample in a study of cytomegalovirus exposure and HLA in healthy donors. This table comes from immunoSEQ multiplex PCR, and its TCRdb copy is limited to in-frame clones, with some not included. Of some 99,000 clones in the sample, about 76% are singletons; the top ten hold under 9.5%. Material: PBMCs. The receptor source for this set is a man in his forties or fifties in good health and CMV-seronegative. Both conserved end residues are part of each CDR3. Fields, in order: CDR3 protein, CDR3 DNA, V gene, J gene, clone size, D gene. D genes are given only for firm matches. Some rows mark clone size as missing; the rest say once, few, many or name a class of expanded clone.

cdr3_aa: CASSGTIQGFGNTIYF
cdr3_nt: TGTGCCAGTAGTGGGACGATACAGGGGTTCGGAAACACCATATATTTT
v_call: TRBV19
j_call: TRBJ1-3
clone_size: -
d_call: TRBD1

cdr3_aa: CSVGQMNTEAFF
cdr3_nt: TGCAGCGTGGGACAGATGAACACTGAAGCTTTCTTT
v_call: TRBV29-1
j_call: TRBJ1-1
clone_size: -
d_call: TRBD1

cdr3_aa: CASSVGTVSTDTQYF
cdr3_nt: TGTGCCAGCAGCGTAGGGACAGTCAGCACAGATACGCAGTATTTT
v_call: TRBV9
j_call: TRBJ2-3
clone_size: -
d_call: -

cdr3_aa: CASSSPTRHPYEQYF
cdr3_nt: TGTGCCAGCAGCTCCCCGACGCGGCACCCCTACGAGCAGTACTTC
v_call: TRBV7-9
j_call: TRBJ2-7
clone_size: -
d_call: -

cdr3_aa: CASSIKGTGGVTGELFF
cdr3_nt: TGCGCCAGCAGCATAAAAGGGACCGGGGGGGTCACCGGGGAGCTGTTTTTT
v_call: TRBV4-1
j_call: TRBJ2-2
clone_size: -
d_call: TRBD2

cdr3_aa: CASKGRTVSSEQYF
cdr3_nt: TGCGCCAGCAAGGGAAGGACAGTGTCCTCCGAGCAGTACTTC
v_call: TRBV5-1
j_call: TRBJ2-7
clone_size: -
d_call: -

cdr3_aa: CASSQDFIGAGELFF
cdr3_nt: TGCGCCAGCAGCCAAGATTTCATAGGGGCCGGGGAGCTGTTTTTT
v_call: TRBV4-3
j_call: TRBJ2-2
clone_size: -
d_call: -

cdr3_aa: CASTEMRGGYNEQFF
cdr3_nt: TGTGCCAGCACCGAAATGAGGGGGGGATACAATGAGCAGTTCTTC
v_call: TRBV7-6
j_call: TRBJ2-1
clone_size: -
d_call: -

cdr3_aa: CASSYRLASGEQFF
cdr3_nt: TGTGCCAGCAGTTACCGGCTAGCTTCGGGTGAGCAGTTCTTC
v_call: TRBV6-5
j_call: TRBJ2-1
clone_size: -
d_call: -

cdr3_aa: CASSPWGQGRGDTQYF
cdr3_nt: TGCGCCAGCAGCCCTTGGGGACAGGGGAGAGGAGATACGCAGTATTTT
v_call: TRBV5-1
j_call: TRBJ2-3
clone_size: -
d_call: TRBD1

cdr3_aa: CASSLTREGEQYF
cdr3_nt: TGTGCTAGCAGCTTAACCCGGGAGGGGGAGCAGTACTTC
v_call: TRBV7-7
j_call: TRBJ2-7
clone_size: -
d_call: TRBD2

cdr3_aa: CASSPHRGGDTDTQYF
cdr3_nt: TGTGCCAGCAGCCCCCACCGGGGGGGGGACACAGATACGCAGTATTTT
v_call: TRBV7-9
j_call: TRBJ2-3
clone_size: -
d_call: TRBD2

cdr3_aa: CASSLDLLAGGRGETQYF
cdr3_nt: TGTGCCAGCAGCTTAGACCTACTAGCGGGGGGTAGGGGAGAGACCCAGTACTTC
v_call: TRBV11-2
j_call: TRBJ2-5
clone_size: -
d_call: TRBD2

cdr3_aa: CASSPQGDQPQHF
cdr3_nt: TGCGCCAGCAGCCCACAGGGGGATCAGCCCCAGCATTTT
v_call: TRBV4-3
j_call: TRBJ1-5
clone_size: few
d_call: TRBD1

cdr3_aa: CASSQAQGHYGYTF
cdr3_nt: TGTGCCAGCAGCCAGGCGCAGGGGCACTATGGCTACACCTTC
v_call: TRBV4-2
j_call: TRBJ1-2
clone_size: -
d_call: -

cdr3_aa: CSVEKPTGELFF
cdr3_nt: TGCAGCGTTGAAAAGCCCACCGGGGAGCTGTTTTTT
v_call: TRBV29-1
j_call: TRBJ2-2
clone_size: -
d_call: -

cdr3_aa: CASSVGTDEKLFF
cdr3_nt: TGTGCCAGCAGCGTAGGGACAGATGAAAAACTGTTTTTT
v_call: TRBV9
j_call: TRBJ1-4
clone_size: once
d_call: -

cdr3_aa: CASSLGQMVSPLHF
cdr3_nt: TGTGCCAGCAGCTTGGGACAGATGGTGTCACCCCTCCACTTT
v_call: TRBV5-6
j_call: TRBJ1-6
clone_size: few
d_call: -

cdr3_aa: CASSQGRPGTGGRGREGAFF
cdr3_nt: TGCGCCAGCAGCCAAGGGCGTCCCGGGACAGGGGGCCGGGGGCGAGAGGGGGCTTTCTTT
v_call: TRBV4-3
j_call: TRBJ1-1
clone_size: -
d_call: TRBD1

cdr3_aa: CAEEGAEQFF
cdr3_nt: TGCGCCGAGGAAGGGGCTGAGCAGTTCTTC
v_call: TRBV4-3
j_call: TRBJ2-1
clone_size: few
d_call: -

cdr3_aa: CASSPHGTYLKETQYF
cdr3_nt: TGCGCCAGCAGCCCGCACGGGACTTACCTTAAAGAGACCCAGTACTTC
v_call: TRBV5-1
j_call: TRBJ2-5
clone_size: few
d_call: -

cdr3_aa: CASSPRTGSSYEQYF
cdr3_nt: TGTGCCAGCAGCCCCCGGACAGGGAGCTCCTACGAGCAGTACTTC
v_call: TRBV5-4
j_call: TRBJ2-7
clone_size: -
d_call: TRBD1